This T cell receptor (beta chain) emerged from a study of radiation and T cells in renal cell carcinoma (TCRdb year 2020). The study in broad terms: A total of 50 to 55 samples underwent TCR beta sequencing, made up of roughly 26 tumors and about 27 peripheral blood samples. The last blood draw occurred 4 weeks after radiation, at the same time as nephrectomy. Across all 50 or so samples, approximately 4,000,000 unique CDR3 nucleotide sequences, encoding 2,658,974 unique CDR3 amino acid sequences, were identified.

The research as a whole found: Dynamics of the blood repertoire were not tracked past 4 weeks after treatment. Because the trial had a single-armed design, the trial could not examine how radiation dose or scheduling affected the TCR repertoire. Because pretreatment tumor biopsies were not available, the study could not determine whether clonotypes were already present within the tumor at baseline. An increase in top tumor clonotypes in blood was observed from baseline to 2 weeks post-radiation, followed by contraction by 4 weeks, which was taken to suggest transient expansion of tumor-resident clones.

Explained via the paper, the time point label denotes: blood 4 weeks post-SBRT, at nephrectomy. The treatment or condition label here, explained by the study, means: 15 Gy SBRT to primary tumor, nephrectomy 4 weeks later. The samples were drawn from a clinical trial, where primary renal cell carcinomas were treated with 15 Gy of stereotactic body radiation therapy and then removed by nephrectomy 4 weeks afterward. To follow tumor-enriched clonotypes, serial peripheral blood was collected from radiation-treated patients at baseline and at 2 weeks and 4 weeks after SBRT. Every patient had renal cell carcinoma of clear cell pathology. Genomic DNA for TCR sequencing was prepared using the QIAamp DNA Blood Mini Kit (Qiagen). Samples were included in the analyses only if all quality control checks were passed. This clone is a singleton in its sample. The specificity of this receptor is unknown. No much larger clone exists at a distance of one base, and base qualities are not known. Other DNA variants within this sample encode the same CDR3.

Inclusive of the bounding cysteine and phenylalanine, the CDR3 is 16 residues long. Here the CDR3 DNA is all that survives: 48 bases in frame from base 1. According to the germline V gene (reference sequence), CDR1 reads SEHNR and CDR2 reads FQNEAQ. V and J are trimmed by 0 bases and 5 bases, and the gene matches miss 7 bases of the junction. The immunoSEQ kit was used, according to the manufacturer's recommendations, to generate TCR beta libraries from genomic DNA. For library preparation, a first multiplex PCR was performed with proprietary primers, followed by a second PCR in which unique barcodes were added, and bead cleanups were performed after each round. A positive control reaction and a negative control reaction, both provided in the kit, were run with every batch of samples. The final libraries were assessed on an Agilent 4200 TapeStation D1000 ScreenTape, pooled by volume, and quantified by qPCR. Sequencing was performed on an Illumina NextSeq500 with a MidOutput 150-cycle cartridge, and 156 Read1 and 15 Index1 cycles were run with kit custom primers. The pooled library was loaded at approximately 0.96 pM, and around 20% PhiX control was spiked in. As for the original processing: Vendor-processed data were analyzed in R, with a clonotype defined as all T cells sharing the same CDR3 nucleotide sequence. For clone abundance analyses, frequencies were normalized to the 10,000 most abundant clones per sample. Public T cell clones, averaging fewer than five per sample, were removed before analysis. A difference in abundance of at least 32-fold between compartments was used to define tumor-enriched and baseline blood-enriched clonotypes. Clonotypes expanded or contracted between blood time points were identified with a beta-binomial differential abundance model. Tumor-blood repertoire similarity was measured with the Baroni-Urbani and Buser coefficient, and group comparisons used two-tailed Wilcoxon tests in R. The table was pulled from immuneACCESS by TCRdb, which kept in-frame rearrangements only. Such tables lose some clones; where checked, under half of the loss comes from unresolved V genes, and the rest has no known cause. V and J calls and clone size follow that table, whereas D and trimming were derived from the DNA. Here the sample has about 73,000 clones; 70% to 90% occur a single time. The top ten hold about 2.4% of the sample.

This TCR was sampled from a woman aged 60-75 years with renal cell carcinoma. This chain is built from TRBV7-9 and TRBJ2-7, with 10 bases matching TRBD2. The sequencing used blood, collected from a patient whose treatment included radiotherapy and nephrectomy. The CDR3 region: CASSLALAGSFHEQYF. The nucleotide sequence reads TGTGCCAGCAGCTTAGCACTAGCGGGATCTTTCCACGAGCAGTACTTC.